This T cell receptor beta chain was documented in a study of T-cell reconstitution after alpha-beta-depleted transplantation in children. Broader study findings: Once a year had passed after transplant, T-cell counts and diversity came mostly from newly produced T cells. Several hundred rapidly expanded clones from non-depleted graft cells reportedly supplied alpha-beta T cells about two months post-transplant.

TCRbeta library construction was performed incorporating unique molecular identifiers. TCRdb re-called the PCR reads through MiXCR, storing one row per CDR3 protein. The sample includes over 200,000 distinct CDR3 sequences, roughly 11% of them seen just once. This CDR3 spans 17 amino acids. Germline assignment: CDR1 LNHDA and CDR2 SQIVND (reference sequence). Trimming shortened V by 6 bases and J by 4 bases, and 19 bases separated the two germline ends. The table lists this clonotype with a few counts. Its antigen is as yet unknown. The chain combines TRBV19 with TRBJ2-6; possible D gene TRBD2, 5 bases. This sequence was found in a child under two years old with acute myeloid leukemia, due to receive a stem cell transplant. Here the sequenced sample was PBMCs, taken before TCRalphabeta/CD19-depleted stem cell transplant. The CDR3 DNA is TGTGCCAGTAGCCCAGTGCCCGGGATTGAAGGGGCCAACGTCCTGACTTTC. Protein sequence: CASSPVPGIEGANVLTF.